This is a list of T cell receptor beta chains from one sample in a study of T cells in Graves' hyperthyroidism and ophthalmopathy. From the multiplex PCR reads, TCRdb called clonotypes with MiXCR, one entry per CDR3 protein. Here the sample spans 350,000 to 450,000 distinct CDR3 sequences, approximately 15% being singletons. Material: blood. The source is a woman aged 55 to 70 with Graves' hyperthyroidism. CDR3s include the opening cysteine and the closing phenylalanine or tryptophan. The order of the fields is D gene, clone size, V gene, J gene, CDR3 protein, CDR3 DNA. A D gene is named only where the DNA matches it firmly. A row's size may be missing; if present it is once, few, many or a size class.

D gene: .
clone size: many
V gene: TRBV7-2
J gene: TRBJ2-5
CDR3 protein: CASSKAVQETQYF
CDR3 DNA: TGTGCCAGCAGCAAAGCGGTCCAAGAGACCCAGTACTTC

D gene: .
clone size: .
V gene: TRBV19
J gene: TRBJ2-7
CDR3 protein: CASSLGHLTYEQHF
CDR3 DNA: TGTGCCAGTAGTTTGGGACATCTCACCTACGAGCAGCACTTC

D gene: .
clone size: many
V gene: TRBV7-8
J gene: TRBJ2-3
CDR3 protein: CASSLGSADTQYF
CDR3 DNA: TGTGCCAGCAGCTTAGGTAGCGCAGATACGCAGTATTTT

D gene: .
clone size: many
V gene: TRBV27
J gene: TRBJ1-1
CDR3 protein: CASSLVRATEAFF
CDR3 DNA: TGTGCCAGCAGTTTGGTTCGGGCCACTGAAGCTTTCTTT

D gene: .
clone size: .
V gene: TRBV5-8
J gene: TRBJ1-3
CDR3 protein: CASSLGIYSGNTIYF
CDR3 DNA: TGTGCCAGCAGCTTGGGCATATACTCTGGAAACACCATATATTTT

D gene: .
clone size: few
V gene: TRBV29-1
J gene: TRBJ1-1
CDR3 protein: CSVEGSMNTEAFF
CDR3 DNA: TGCAGCGTTGAGGGGTCAATGAACACTGAAGCTTTCTTT

D gene: TRBD1
clone size: .
V gene: TRBV5-1
J gene: TRBJ1-2
CDR3 protein: CASSETGGPSSNYGYTF
CDR3 DNA: TGCGCCAGCAGCGAGACAGGGGGCCCCAGCTCTAACTACGGCTACACCTTC

D gene: .
clone size: many
V gene: TRBV19
J gene: TRBJ1-4
CDR3 protein: CASIQTGPATNEKLFF
CDR3 DNA: TGTGCCAGTATACAGACAGGCCCTGCAACTAATGAAAAACTGTTTTTT

D gene: .
clone size: .
V gene: TRBV29-1
J gene: TRBJ1-1
CDR3 protein: CSVGSGYHATEAFF
CDR3 DNA: TGCAGCGTTGGATCAGGCTATCACGCCACTGAAGCTTTCTTT

D gene: .
clone size: many
V gene: TRBV15
J gene: TRBJ1-4
CDR3 protein: CATSRSGFGEKLFF
CDR3 DNA: TGTGCCACCAGCAGGTCGGGGTTCGGGGAAAAACTGTTTTTT

D gene: .
clone size: many
V gene: TRBV28
J gene: TRBJ2-7
CDR3 protein: CATTSRDTLGYEQYF
CDR3 DNA: TGTGCCACTACGTCGAGGGACACCCTAGGGTACGAGCAGTACTTC

D gene: .
clone size: .
V gene: TRBV20-1
J gene: TRBJ1-4
CDR3 protein: CSASVGIVNEKLFF
CDR3 DNA: TGCAGTGCTTCTGTGGGGATTGTAAATGAAAAACTGTTTTTT

D gene: TRBD2
clone size: many
V gene: TRBV19
J gene: TRBJ2-1
CDR3 protein: CASSISILTSGSDEQFF
CDR3 DNA: TGTGCCAGTAGTATATCTATACTTACTAGCGGGAGTGATGAGCAGTTCTTC

D gene: .
clone size: .
V gene: TRBV10-3
J gene: TRBJ2-1
CDR3 protein: CAISEFYNEQFF
CDR3 DNA: TGTGCCATCAGTGAGTTTTACAATGAGCAGTTCTTC

D gene: TRBD1
clone size: .
V gene: TRBV25-1
J gene: TRBJ1-1
CDR3 protein: CASSGLGQGKEGSEAFF
CDR3 DNA: TGTGCCAGCAGCGGCCTTGGACAGGGAAAAGAAGGGTCTGAAGCTTTCTTT

D gene: TRBD2
clone size: many
V gene: TRBV20-1
J gene: TRBJ2-5
CDR3 protein: CSARSGAKKAQYF
CDR3 DNA: TGCAGTGCTCGAAGCGGGGCCAAAAAGGCCCAGTACTTC

D gene: TRBD2
clone size: few
V gene: TRBV6-1
J gene: TRBJ2-1
CDR3 protein: CASSSTSPRGQFF
CDR3 DNA: TGTGCCAGCAGTTCGACTAGCCCACGGGGGCAGTTCTTC

D gene: TRBD1
clone size: few
V gene: TRBV25-1
J gene: TRBJ1-6
CDR3 protein: CASSEFGQGGHNSPLHF
CDR3 DNA: TGTGCCAGCAGTGAATTTGGACAGGGGGGGCATAATTCACCCCTCCACTTT

D gene: TRBD1
clone size: many
V gene: TRBV12-3/TRBV12-4
J gene: TRBJ2-7
CDR3 protein: CASRVGPGGPYEQYF
CDR3 DNA: TGTGCCAGCAGGGTGGGTCCAGGGGGTCCCTACGAGCAGTACTTC

D gene: .
clone size: .
V gene: TRBV3-1
J gene: TRBJ2-1
CDR3 protein: CASSQKQFF
CDR3 DNA: TGTGCCAGCAGCCAGAAGCAGTTCTTC

D gene: .
clone size: few
V gene: TRBV9
J gene: TRBJ2-2
CDR3 protein: CASSVMSGELFF
CDR3 DNA: TGTGCCAGCAGCGTAATGTCCGGGGAGCTGTTTTTT

D gene: .
clone size: many
V gene: TRBV6-1
J gene: TRBJ1-2
CDR3 protein: CASHTGTRAHGYTF
CDR3 DNA: TGTGCCAGTCATACAGGGACAAGGGCCCATGGCTACACCTTC

D gene: .
clone size: few
V gene: TRBV24-1
J gene: TRBJ2-2
CDR3 protein: CATSGWVTGELFF
CDR3 DNA: TGTGCCACCAGTGGCTGGGTCACCGGGGAGCTGTTTTTT

D gene: TRBD1
clone size: .
V gene: TRBV28
J gene: TRBJ1-2
CDR3 protein: CASRGTGKDYGYTF
CDR3 DNA: TGTGCCAGCAGGGGGACAGGGAAAGACTATGGCTACACCTTC

D gene: TRBD1
clone size: few
V gene: TRBV27
J gene: TRBJ1-6
CDR3 protein: CASRPTGGFNSPLHF
CDR3 DNA: TGTGCCAGCAGACCAACAGGGGGCTTTAATTCACCCCTCCACTTT

D gene: .
clone size: many
V gene: TRBV12-3/TRBV12-4
J gene: TRBJ1-2
CDR3 protein: CASTSRGGEGTTYGYTF
CDR3 DNA: TGTGCCAGCACCTCTCGGGGAGGGGAGGGGACTACGTATGGCTACACCTTC

D gene: TRBD2
clone size: .
V gene: TRBV5-1
J gene: TRBJ2-2
CDR3 protein: CASSLSSGSTGELFF
CDR3 DNA: TGCGCCAGCAGCTTAAGTAGCGGGAGCACCGGGGAGCTGTTTTTT

D gene: .
clone size: few
V gene: TRBV5-8
J gene: TRBJ1-2
CDR3 protein: CASSERQTLNNYGYTF
CDR3 DNA: TGTGCCAGCAGCGAAAGACAGACACTTAATAACTATGGCTACACCTTC

D gene: .
clone size: many
V gene: TRBV6-1
J gene: TRBJ2-5
CDR3 protein: CASSTYAGQETQYF
CDR3 DNA: TGTGCCAGCAGTACCTACGCGGGCCAAGAGACCCAGTACTTC

D gene: .
clone size: .
V gene: TRBV10-1
J gene: TRBJ2-1
CDR3 protein: CASSRRGRSSYNEQFF
CDR3 DNA: TGCGCCAGCAGCAGGAGAGGGAGAAGCTCCTACAATGAGCAGTTCTTC

D gene: TRBD2
clone size: many
V gene: TRBV18
J gene: TRBJ2-1
CDR3 protein: CASSSPPGRLYNEQFF
CDR3 DNA: TGTGCCAGCTCATCACCCCCCGGGAGGCTCTACAATGAGCAGTTCTTC

D gene: .
clone size: many
V gene: TRBV28
J gene: TRBJ2-1
CDR3 protein: CASSFAGSTYNEQFF
CDR3 DNA: TGTGCCAGCAGTTTCGCCGGGAGTACCTACAATGAGCAGTTCTTC

D gene: TRBD1
clone size: many
V gene: TRBV30
J gene: TRBJ1-1
CDR3 protein: CAGRTGVATEAFF
CDR3 DNA: TGTGCCGGGAGGACAGGGGTAGCGACTGAAGCTTTCTTT

D gene: .
clone size: .
V gene: TRBV9
J gene: TRBJ2-6
CDR3 protein: CASSPRGSGAGANVLTF
CDR3 DNA: TGTGCCAGCAGCCCAAGGGGGTCAGGGGCAGGGGCCAACGTCCTGACTTTC